This passage covers 15 T cell receptor beta chains from one sample sequenced in a study of high-grade serous ovarian cancer treatment subgroups. TCRdb keeps only in-frame clones here, not all; method: immunoSEQ multiplex PCR. Among some 4,400 clones listed, 75% to 80% were seen once. Tumor samples were obtained before definitive surgery or chemotherapy. The sample comprised tumor tissue. The receptor source for this set is a human donor with high-grade serous ovarian cancer.

The chain is built from TRBV7-2 and TRBJ1-5, with D perhaps matching TRBD1 (6 bases). V lost 6 bases and J lost 2, with 23 bases in between. The CDR3 has 18 amino acids. Germline V gene data show CDR1 as SGHTA and CDR2 as FQGNSA. CDR3 sequence: CASSPRAGGREGNQPQHF. CDR3 nucleotide sequence: TGTGCCAGCAGTCCTAGGGCGGGGGGCAGAGAGGGCAATCAGCCCCAGCATTTT.

The chain couples TRBV28 to TRBJ2-5; 8 bases are a match to TRBD2. The CDR3 length is 14 residues. The ends lost 1 base at V and 4 bases at J; junction bases unmatched: 2. Germline CDR1 and CDR2: MDHEN and SYDVKM. The CDR3 here is CASSLSGGGETQYF. The CDR3 DNA follows: TGTGCCAGCAGTTTATCGGGGGGGGGAGAGACCCAGTACTTC.

This clone was seen only once. V and J are TRBV6-1 and TRBJ2-3, with D possibly being TRBD2 (6 bases). With 10 bases removed from V and 6 bases from J, the gap between germline ends came to 20 bases. CDR1 MNHNS and CDR2 SASEGT come from the germline V gene. This CDR3 region has 14 residues. The CDR3 protein is CAIGAGEGSDTQYF. The CDR3 DNA reads as TGTGCCATCGGAGCGGGTGAGGGGTCTGATACGCAGTATTTT.

A single count supports this clone. The chain recombines TRBV15 with TRBJ1-4; possible D gene TRBD1, 6 bases. The germline V and J ends were trimmed by 2 bases and 0 bases, with 10 bases remaining between them. Germline lookup yields CDR1 LNHNV and CDR2 YYDKDF (reference sequence). CDR3 size: 16 residues. CDR3 nucleotide sequence: TGTGCCACCAGCAGAACAGGGTTTACAACTAATGAAAAACTGTTTTTT. Its translation: CATSRTGFTTNEKLFF. The variable domain in full, completed from reference TRBV15 and TRBJ1-4, reads DAMVIQNPRYQVTQFGKPVTLSCSQTLNHNVMYWYQQKSSQAPKLLFHYYDKDFNNEADTPDNFQSRRPNTSFCFLDIRSPGLGDTAMYLCATSRTGFTTNEKLFFGSGTQLSVL.

The chain combines TRBV27 with TRBJ1-3, with TRBD1 as a possible D gene (6 bases). Germline-derived CDR1 and CDR2 are MNHEY and SMNVEV (reference sequence). Between the trimmed V and J ends, which lost 7 bases and 4 bases, there was a span of 14 bases. This CDR3 spans 14 amino acids. In DNA, the CDR3 is TGTGCCAGCACTCCAGGGGTTTCGGGAAACACCATATATTTT. This gives the protein CASTPGVSGNTIYF.

The chain joins TRBV30 to TRBJ1-1; tentatively, D is TRBD1 (5 bases). Germline V gives CDR1 GTSNPN, CDR2 SVGIG (reference sequence). The CDR3 runs 12 residues. Deletions cut 6 bases from V and 7 bases from J, with 15 bases between. The CDR3 DNA sequence: TGTGCCTGTAGGGGCAGGGAGGGTGAAGCTTTCTTT. The encoded protein is CACRGREGEAFF.

This sequence joins TRBV30 and TRBJ2-7; 8 bases line up with TRBD2. The V gene end was trimmed by 4 bases and the J gene end by 3 bases; junction bases not matched to a gene: 8. Germline V gives CDR1 GTSNPN, CDR2 SVGIG (reference sequence). The CDR3 has 14 amino acids. The CDR3 is CAWKEAGRGYEQYF. DNA of the CDR3: TGTGCCTGGAAAGAGGCCGGGAGGGGCTACGAGCAGTACTTC.

This clone appeared a single time. J is TRBJ1-1 and V is TRBV14; 7 nucleotides line up with TRBD1. Germline lookup yields CDR1 SGHDN and CDR2 FVKESK. CDR3 length: 15 residues. V dropped 4 bases and J dropped 5; count of bases not matched to a gene: 10. This CDR3 reads CASSLAQGYWTEAFF. The CDR3 region has the DNA TGTGCCAGCAGCCTCGCACAGGGGTATTGGACTGAAGCTTTCTTT.

V usage is TRBV10-3 and J usage is TRBJ2-7, with 7 bases lining up with TRBD2. Germline-derived CDR1 and CDR2 are ENHRY and SYGVKD. V lost 3 bases to trimming and J lost 2 bases; unmatched junction nucleotides: 4. This CDR3 is built from 14 residues. The CDR3 sequence is CAISERDYPYEQYF. CDR3 DNA: TGTGCCATCAGTGAAAGGGACTACCCCTACGAGCAGTACTTC.

The chain employs TRBV5-6 and TRBJ2-3; tentatively, D is TRBD2 (5 bases). With 5 bases removed from V and 4 bases from J, the gap between germline ends came to 14 bases. The germline gives CDR1 SGHDT, CDR2 YYEEEE. This CDR3 region has 14 residues. The CDR3 bases are TGTGCCAGCAGGCCCCGGGGTGGTGCAGATACGCAGTATTTT. Protein sequence: CASRPRGGADTQYF.

The chain couples TRBV5-1 to TRBJ1-1; TRBD1 agrees at 7 bases. There are 14 residues in the CDR3. V lost 4 bases to trimming and J lost 2 bases; unmatched junction nucleotides: 5. CDR1 is SGHRS and CDR2 is YFSETQ in the germline V gene. The CDR3 coding sequence is TGCGCCAGCAGCGGTAGACAGGGCAACACTGAAGCTTTCTTT. Translation gives CASSGRQGNTEAFF.

This clone was picked up one time. V and J are TRBV28 and TRBJ2-3, with D tentatively TRBD1 (6 bases). The CDR3 loop spans 17 amino acids. The germline gives CDR1 MDHEN, CDR2 SYDVKM. The V end lost 2 bases, the J end lost 3 bases, and 18 bases lay between the germline ends. CDR3 coding DNA: TGTGCCAGCAGTTTAAGGGGGTGGCGGGCGGGTACAGATACGCAGTATTTT. Its translation: CASSLRGWRAGTDTQYF.

This chain joins TRBV19 and TRBJ1-6, with D perhaps matching TRBD1 (5 bases). The ends were cut back, 4 bases at V and 12 bases at J, with 19 bases in the middle. CDR1 and CDR2 from the germline V gene are LNHDA and SQIVND (reference sequence). The CDR3 sequence is 15 residues long. In DNA, the CDR3 is TGTGCCAGTAGTAGGGTACAGACATCGGGGGAACCCCTCCACTTT. This sequence encodes CASSRVQTSGEPLHF.

The chain is built from TRBV29-1 and TRBJ2-7, with D tentatively TRBD2 (5 bases). Trimming stripped 6 bases from V and 7 bases from J, with 22 bases between. This CDR3 is 14 amino acids long. CDR1 and CDR2 from the germline V gene are SQVTM and ANQGSEA. The CDR3 bases are TGCAGCGTCGGGAACGCGAAATTAGTGGCGGAGCAGTACTTC. It encodes CSVGNAKLVAEQYF.

The chain links TRBV28 to TRBJ2-2; D is ambiguous. The CDR3 sequence is 13 residues long. V gave up 3 bases and J gave up 7 bases, with 9 bases separating them. Germline loops: CDR1 MDHEN, CDR2 SYDVKM. Here the CDR3 DNA reads TGTGCCAGCAGTTTTGTCCGTAACGGGGAGCTGTTTTTT. It yields the protein CASSFVRNGELFF.